This TCR beta chain comes out of a study of breast tumors, draining lymph nodes, adjacent tissues. In this sample, this clonotype turned up many times. The antigen is unknown. In TCRdb, the multiplex PCR reads were re-called with MiXCR into one record per CDR3 protein. The data contain about 230,000 distinct CDR3 sequences, 32% of them seen just once; the ten biggest clones take up just over 1.4%. Samples came from axillary lymph nodes draining the breast cancer. Study findings and constraints: Compared with lymph nodes, tumors were less diverse; compared with nontumor tissue, more. Compared with basal-like, luminal-like tumors shared significantly more repertoire with nontumor tissue. Tumor T cell lymph node origin was a supported hypothesis, not proven. The data were judged consistent with most tumor T cells coming from lymph node and expanding in tumor.

The sample taken for sequencing was axillary lymph node tissue. The receptor was derived from a female donor with breast cancer. Some clones in this sample may be carry-over from other donors' samples.

The CDR3 DNA follows: TGTGCCAGCAGCGCGACTAGCCGAGCAGATACGCAGTATTTT. Amino acids: CASSATSRADTQYF. The chain combines TRBV2 with TRBJ2-3; TRBD2 matches 7 bases. The CDR3 sequence is 14 residues long. CDR1 and CDR2 (germline): SNHLY, FYNNEI. V was pared by 6 bases and J by 4 bases, with 7 bases of the junction left unmatched.